The rows below give T cell receptor beta chains drawn from one sample of a study of cytotoxic CD8 clonotypes in ibrutinib-treated CLL. TCRdb's table, derived via immunoSEQ multiplex PCR, lists solely in-frame clones and lacks some. Counted here are approximately 160,000 clones, roughly 84% occurring once; the ten biggest clones make up about 2.9%. The specimen was PBMCs, collected at disease progression, from a patient treated with ibrutinib. These receptors were collected from a human donor with chronic lymphocytic leukemia. Each CDR3 is given without its conserved first and last residue.

TRBJ1-2	TRBV27	ASTGGTAYGYT
TRBJ2-1	TRBV5-5	ASSKLALTYNEQF
TRBJ1-5	TRBV18	ASSPPTSGGAGQPQH
TRBJ2-7	TRBV5-6	ASNPIGEAPQFSSYEQY
TRBJ1-5	TRBV4-2	ASSQAQLTPGDSNQPQH
TRBJ2-3	TRBV5-1	ASSLGLADTDTQY
TRBJ2-7	TRBV13	ASSFGLAESSYEQY
TRBJ2-1	TRBV7-6	ASSPASYNEQF
TRBJ2-1	TRBV7-2	ASSFGQGAGNEQF
TRBJ2-3	TRBV7-2	ASSLGASVDTQY
TRBJ1-1	TRBV4-3	ASSQDSGYTEAF
TRBJ2-4	TRBV19	ATSGTVNIQY
TRBJ2-1	TRBV30	AWSARTGGNNEQF
TRBJ2-3	TRBV7-2	ASSVTSGRAGDTQY
TRBJ2-2	TRBV19	ASSYTGRVEAGELF
TRBJ2-7	TRBV4-2	ASSPRQDPVVTYEQY
TRBJ2-1	TRBV10-1	ASSESGRHEQF
TRBJ2-7	TRBV11-3	ASRRGGGSIYEQY
TRBJ2-7	TRBV27	ASSLRGPYEQY
TRBJ1-2	TRBV5-1	ASSLTGQNYGYT
TRBJ2-5	TRBV7-3	ASSSSRERGKTQY
TRBJ2-7	TRBV29-1	SVFTVWGTGTVEQY
TRBJ1-1	TRBV5-5	ASSLALRVPNTEAF
TRBJ1-1	TRBV29-1	SVGSTGGVGDTEAF
TRBJ2-1	TRBV9	ASSVAMGLAEYNEQF
TRBJ2-7	TRBV9	ASSLSGPSGEDYEQY
TRBJ2-7	TRBV6-1	ASRGRVQYEQY
TRBJ2-1	TRBV4-3	ASSQLNPVHEQF
TRBJ1-1	TRBV29-1	SVELLNTEAF
TRBJ2-1	TRBV9	ASSVAAGDEGEQF
TRBJ2-7	TRBV4-2	ASSRGSGLSYEQY
TRBJ1-4	TRBV7-9	ASLEGANEKLF
TRBJ2-3	TRBV9	ASTLGSGRASDTQY
TRBJ2-7	TRBV6-1	ASRPGQGGSYEQY
TRBJ1-1	TRBV6-6	ASMPGPGNTEAF